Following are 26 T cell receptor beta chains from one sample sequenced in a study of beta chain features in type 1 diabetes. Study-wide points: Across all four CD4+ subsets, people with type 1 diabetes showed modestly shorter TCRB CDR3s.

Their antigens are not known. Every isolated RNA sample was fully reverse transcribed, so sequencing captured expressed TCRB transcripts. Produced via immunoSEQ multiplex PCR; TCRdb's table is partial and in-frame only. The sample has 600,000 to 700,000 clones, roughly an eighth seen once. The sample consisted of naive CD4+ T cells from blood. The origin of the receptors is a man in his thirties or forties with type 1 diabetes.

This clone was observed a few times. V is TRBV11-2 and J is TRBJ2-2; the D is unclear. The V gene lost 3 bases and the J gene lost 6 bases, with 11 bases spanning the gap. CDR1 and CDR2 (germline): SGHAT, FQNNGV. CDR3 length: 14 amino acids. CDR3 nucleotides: TGTGCCAGCAGCTTTTCTACCTATCCCGGGGAGCTGTTTTTT. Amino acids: CASSFSTYPGELFF.

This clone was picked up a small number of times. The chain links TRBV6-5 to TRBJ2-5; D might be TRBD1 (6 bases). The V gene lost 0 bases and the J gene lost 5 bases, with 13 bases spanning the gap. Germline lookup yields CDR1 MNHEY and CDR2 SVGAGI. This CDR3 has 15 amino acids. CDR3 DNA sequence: TGTGCCAGCAGTTACTCGTACAGGGCTTCGGAGACCCAGTACTTC. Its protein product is CASSYSYRASETQYF.

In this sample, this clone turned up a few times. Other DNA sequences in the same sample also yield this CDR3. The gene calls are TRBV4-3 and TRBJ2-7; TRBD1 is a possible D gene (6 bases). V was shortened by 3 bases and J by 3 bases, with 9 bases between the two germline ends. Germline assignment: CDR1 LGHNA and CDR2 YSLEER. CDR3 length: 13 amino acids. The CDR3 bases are TGCGCCAGCAGCCAGTCACAGGGCTACGAGCAGTACTTC. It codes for CASSQSQGYEQYF.

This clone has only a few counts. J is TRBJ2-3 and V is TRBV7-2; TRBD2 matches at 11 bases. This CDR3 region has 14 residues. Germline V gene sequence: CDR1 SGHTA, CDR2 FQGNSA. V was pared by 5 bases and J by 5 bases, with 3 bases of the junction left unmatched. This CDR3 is CASSTGLAGDTQYF. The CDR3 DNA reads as TGTGCCAGCAGCACCGGACTAGCGGGAGATACGCAGTATTTT.

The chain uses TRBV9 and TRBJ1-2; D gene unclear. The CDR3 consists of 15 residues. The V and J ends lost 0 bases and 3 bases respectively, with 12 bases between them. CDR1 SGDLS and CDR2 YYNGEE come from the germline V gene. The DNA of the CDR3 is TGTGCCAGCAGCGTAGGAAGGGAAAATTACTATGGCTACACCTTC. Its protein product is CASSVGRENYYGYTF.

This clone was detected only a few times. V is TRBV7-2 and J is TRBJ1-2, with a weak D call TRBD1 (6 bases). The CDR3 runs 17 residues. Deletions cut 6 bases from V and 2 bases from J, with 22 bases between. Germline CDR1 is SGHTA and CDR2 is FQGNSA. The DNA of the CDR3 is TGTGCCAGCAGTACCCCTAATGGCCCAGGGGCCAACTATGGCTACACCTTC. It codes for CASSTPNGPGANYGYTF.

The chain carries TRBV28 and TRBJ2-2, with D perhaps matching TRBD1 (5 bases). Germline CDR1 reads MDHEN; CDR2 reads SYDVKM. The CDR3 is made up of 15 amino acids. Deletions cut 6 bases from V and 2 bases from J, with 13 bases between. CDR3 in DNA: TGTGCCAGCAGCCTCGACAGAGGAAACACCGGGGAGCTGTTTTTT. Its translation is CASSLDRGNTGELFF.

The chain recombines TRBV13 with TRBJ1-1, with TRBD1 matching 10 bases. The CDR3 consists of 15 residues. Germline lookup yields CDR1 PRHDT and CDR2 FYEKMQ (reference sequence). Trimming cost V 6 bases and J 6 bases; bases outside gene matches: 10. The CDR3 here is CASRPRDRGGAEAFF. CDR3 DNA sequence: TGTGCCAGCAGACCACGGGACAGGGGAGGGGCTGAAGCTTTCTTT. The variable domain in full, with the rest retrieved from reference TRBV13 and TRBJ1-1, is AAGVIQSPRHLIKEKRETATLKCYPIPRHDTVYWYQQGPGQDPQFLISFYEKMQSDKGSIPDRFSAQQFSDYHSELNMSSLELGDSALYFCASRPRDRGGAEAFFGQGTRLTVV.

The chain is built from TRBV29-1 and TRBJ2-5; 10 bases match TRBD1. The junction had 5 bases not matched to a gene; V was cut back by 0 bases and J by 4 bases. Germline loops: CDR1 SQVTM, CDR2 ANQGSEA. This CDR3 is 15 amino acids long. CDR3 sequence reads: CSVEDRDRGRETQYF. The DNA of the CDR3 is TGCAGCGTTGAAGACCGGGACAGGGGACGAGAGACCCAGTACTTC.

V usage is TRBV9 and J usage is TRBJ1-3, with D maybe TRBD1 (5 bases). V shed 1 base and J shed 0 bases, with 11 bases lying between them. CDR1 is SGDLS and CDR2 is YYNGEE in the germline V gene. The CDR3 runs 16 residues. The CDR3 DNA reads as TGTGCCAGCAGCGTACTGGGACCTGACTCTGGAAACACCATATATTTT. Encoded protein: CASSVLGPDSGNTIYF.

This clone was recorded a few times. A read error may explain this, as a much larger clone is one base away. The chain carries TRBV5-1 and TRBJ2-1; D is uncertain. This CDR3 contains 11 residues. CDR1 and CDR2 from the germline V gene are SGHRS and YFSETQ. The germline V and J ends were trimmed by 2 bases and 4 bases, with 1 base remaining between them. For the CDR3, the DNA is TGCGCCAGCAGCTTTTACAATGAGCAGTTCTTC. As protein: CASSFYNEQFF. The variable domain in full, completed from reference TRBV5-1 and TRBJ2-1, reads KAGVTQTPRYLIKTRGQQVTLSCSPISGHRSVSWYQQTPGQGLQFLFEYFSETQRNKGNFPGRFSGRQFSNSRSEMNVSTLELGDSALYLCASSFYNEQFFGPGTRLTVL.

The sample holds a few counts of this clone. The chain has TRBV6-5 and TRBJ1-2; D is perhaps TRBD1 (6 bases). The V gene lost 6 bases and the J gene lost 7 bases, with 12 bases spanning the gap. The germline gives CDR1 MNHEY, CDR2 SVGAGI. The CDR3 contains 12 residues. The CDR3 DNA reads TGTGCCAGCAGGCTACAGGGTTTTGGCTACACCTTC. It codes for CASRLQGFGYTF.

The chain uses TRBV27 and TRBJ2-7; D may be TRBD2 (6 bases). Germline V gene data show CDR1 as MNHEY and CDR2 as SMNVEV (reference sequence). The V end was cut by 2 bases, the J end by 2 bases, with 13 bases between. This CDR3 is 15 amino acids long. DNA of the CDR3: TGTGCCAGCAGTTTAATAGCGGACACCCCCTACGAGCAGTACTTC. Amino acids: CASSLIADTPYEQYF.

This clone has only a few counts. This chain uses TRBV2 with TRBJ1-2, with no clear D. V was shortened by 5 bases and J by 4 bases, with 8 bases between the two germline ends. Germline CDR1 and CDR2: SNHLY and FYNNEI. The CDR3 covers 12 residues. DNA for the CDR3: TGTGCCAGCAGTCTCGGAGCCTATGGCTACACCTTC. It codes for CASSLGAYGYTF.

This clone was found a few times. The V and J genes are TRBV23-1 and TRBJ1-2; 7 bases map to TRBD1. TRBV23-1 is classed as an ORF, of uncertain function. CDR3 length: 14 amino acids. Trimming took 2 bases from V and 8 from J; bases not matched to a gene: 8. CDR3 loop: CASSQLTDRIGYTF. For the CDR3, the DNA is TGCGCCAGCAGTCAACTAACGGACAGGATCGGCTACACCTTC.

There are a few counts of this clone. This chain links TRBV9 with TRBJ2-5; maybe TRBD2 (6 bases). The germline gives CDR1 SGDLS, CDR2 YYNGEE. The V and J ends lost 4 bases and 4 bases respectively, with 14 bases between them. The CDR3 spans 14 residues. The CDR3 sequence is CASSSPGGRETQYF. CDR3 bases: TGTGCCAGCAGCTCACCCGGGGGACGAGAGACCCAGTACTTC.

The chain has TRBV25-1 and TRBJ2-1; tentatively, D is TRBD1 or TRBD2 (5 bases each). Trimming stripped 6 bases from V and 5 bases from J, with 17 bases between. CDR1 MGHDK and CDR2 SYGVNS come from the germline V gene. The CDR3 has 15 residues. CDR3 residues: CASRRIGDANNEQFF. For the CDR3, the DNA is TGTGCCAGCAGACGAATAGGGGACGCCAACAATGAGCAGTTCTTC.

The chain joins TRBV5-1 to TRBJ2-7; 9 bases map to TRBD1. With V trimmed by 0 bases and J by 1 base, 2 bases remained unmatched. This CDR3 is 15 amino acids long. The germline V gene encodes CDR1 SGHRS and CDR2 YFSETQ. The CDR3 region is CASSLAGTGSYEQYF. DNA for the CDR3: TGCGCCAGCAGCTTGGCCGGGACAGGGTCCTACGAGCAGTACTTC.

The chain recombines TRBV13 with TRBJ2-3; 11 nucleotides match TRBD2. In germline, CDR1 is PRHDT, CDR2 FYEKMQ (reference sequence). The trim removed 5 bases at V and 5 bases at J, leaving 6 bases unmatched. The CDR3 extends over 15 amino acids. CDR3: CASSTPGLAVDTQYF. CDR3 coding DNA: TGTGCCAGCAGCACGCCGGGACTAGCGGTAGATACGCAGTATTTT.

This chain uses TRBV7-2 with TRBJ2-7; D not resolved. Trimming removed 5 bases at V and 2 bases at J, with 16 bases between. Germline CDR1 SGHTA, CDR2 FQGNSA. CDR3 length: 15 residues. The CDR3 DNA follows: TGTGCCAGCAGCCGCAGCCCAGCCCCAACCTACGAGCAGTACTTC. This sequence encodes CASSRSPAPTYEQYF. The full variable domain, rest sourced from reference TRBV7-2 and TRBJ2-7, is GAGVSQSPSNKVTEKGKDVELRCDPISGHTALYWYRQSLGQGLEFLIYFQGNSAPDKSGLPSDRFSAERTGGSVSTLTIQRTQQEDSAVYLCASSRSPAPTYEQYFGPGTRLTVT.

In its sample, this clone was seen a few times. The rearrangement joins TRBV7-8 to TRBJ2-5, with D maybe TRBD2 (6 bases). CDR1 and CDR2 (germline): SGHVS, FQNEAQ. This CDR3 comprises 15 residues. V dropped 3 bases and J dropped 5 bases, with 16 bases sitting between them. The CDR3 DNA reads TGTGCCAGCAGCTTGTGGGACTCATCAAGGGAGACCCAGTACTTC. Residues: CASSLWDSSRETQYF.

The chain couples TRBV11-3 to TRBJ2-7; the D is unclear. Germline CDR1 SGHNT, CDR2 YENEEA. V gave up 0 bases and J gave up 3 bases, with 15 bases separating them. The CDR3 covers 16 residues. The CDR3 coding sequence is TGTGCCAGCAGCTTAGATTCGGCTTCCCCTAGCTACGAGCAGTACTTC. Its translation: CASSLDSASPSYEQYF.

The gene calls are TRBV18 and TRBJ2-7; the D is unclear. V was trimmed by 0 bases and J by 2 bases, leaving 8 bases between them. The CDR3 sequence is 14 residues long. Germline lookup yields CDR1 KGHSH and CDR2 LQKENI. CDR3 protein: CASSPPSRTYEQYF. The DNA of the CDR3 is TGTGCCAGCTCACCACCGTCACGAACCTACGAGCAGTACTTC.

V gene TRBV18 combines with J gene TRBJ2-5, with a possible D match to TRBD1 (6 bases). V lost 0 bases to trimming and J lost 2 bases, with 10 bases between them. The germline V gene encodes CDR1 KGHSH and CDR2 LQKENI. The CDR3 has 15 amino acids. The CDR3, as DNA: TGTGCCAGCTCACCACCGGGACAATTTCAAGAGACCCAGTACTTC. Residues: CASSPPGQFQETQYF.

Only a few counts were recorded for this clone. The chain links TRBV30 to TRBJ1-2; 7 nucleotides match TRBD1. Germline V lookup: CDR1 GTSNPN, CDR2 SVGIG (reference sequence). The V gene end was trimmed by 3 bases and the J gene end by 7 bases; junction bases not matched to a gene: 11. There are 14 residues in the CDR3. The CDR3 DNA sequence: TGTGCCTGGAGGGATGACAGGGCGTCAGGTGGCTACACCTTC. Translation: CAWRDDRASGGYTF.

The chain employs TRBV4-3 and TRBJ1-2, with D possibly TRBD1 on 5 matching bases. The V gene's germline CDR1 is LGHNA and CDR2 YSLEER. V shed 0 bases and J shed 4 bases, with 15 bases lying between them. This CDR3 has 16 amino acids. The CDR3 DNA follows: TGCGCCAGCAGCCAAGAAGGCCGGGGGTCTCGCTATGGCTACACCTTC. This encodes CASSQEGRGSRYGYTF.